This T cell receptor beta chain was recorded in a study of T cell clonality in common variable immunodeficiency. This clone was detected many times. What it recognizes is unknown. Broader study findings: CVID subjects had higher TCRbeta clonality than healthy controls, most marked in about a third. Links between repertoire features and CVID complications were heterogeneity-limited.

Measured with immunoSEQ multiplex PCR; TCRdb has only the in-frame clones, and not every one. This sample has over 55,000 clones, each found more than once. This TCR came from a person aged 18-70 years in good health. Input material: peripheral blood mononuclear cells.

CDR3 DNA, as far as it was read: TGTGCCAGCAGCTTGGGGCGGGGCACAGATACG. Translation: CASSLGRGTDT. The entire CDR3 sequence reads CASSLGRGTDTQYF. V usage is TRBV5-4 and J usage is TRBJ2-3, with D possibly TRBD2 on 5 matching bases. The DNA ends 3 residues before the CDR3 does, and the rest of the CDR3 is filled in from the germline J gene. This CDR3 spans 14 amino acids. V was clipped by 0 bases and J by 1 base, with 6 bases between them. Germline V gene sequence: CDR1 SGHNT, CDR2 YYREEE (reference sequence).